This T cell receptor beta chain was documented in a study of monozygotic twins with inflammatory bowel disease. TCRdb reprocessed the 5' RACE reads and stores each CDR3 protein as one record, lacking DNA. Reported are approximately 420,000 distinct CDR3 sequences; the ten largest clones contain 2% to 3%. This CDR3 region has 14 residues. The germline gives CDR1 DFQATT, CDR2 SNEGSKA (reference sequence). The clonotype originates from a human donor with ulcerative colitis or Crohn's disease, or a healthy co-twin of an affected twin (not recorded which). The chain has TRBV20-1 and TRBJ2-1. The sample taken for sequencing was blood. The CDR3: CSARDVLTYNEQFF.